Sequencing of this T cell receptor (beta chain) was carried out in a study of monozygotic twins with inflammatory bowel disease. This CDR3 has 19 residues. For every sample, eight separate reactions were used to make cDNA. TCRdb processed the 5' RACE reads again and assigns one entry to each CDR3 protein, with no DNA. The sample data list about 300,000 distinct CDR3 sequences. Remarks on this clonotype: Antigen unknown.

General study results and limits: Versus healthy twins, IBD patients showed fewer clonotypes shared with others, especially with disease activity.

The gene calls are TRBV21-1 and TRBJ1-5; TCRdb names TRBD1, which stays unverified in the absence of DNA. TRBV21-1 is annotated as a pseudogene. Sequenced material: blood. This receptor was taken from a human donor with ulcerative colitis or Crohn's disease, or a healthy co-twin of an affected twin (not recorded which). The CDR3 here is CASSVRAGGASLGNQPQHF.